The T cell receptor beta chain under discussion was sequenced for a study of T cells in Graves' hyperthyroidism and ophthalmopathy. Amplification of TCR beta CDR3 regions was performed using RNA transcripts as template. During a first-round RT-PCR of the TCR CDR3, the HTBI primer set was used. One entry per CDR3 protein results from TCRdb running MiXCR on the multiplex PCR reads. The data show some 490,000 distinct CDR3 sequences, less than 25% seen once. The trim removed 6 bases at V and 4 bases at J, leaving 7 bases unmatched. CDR3 length: 15 residues. This clonotype was observed many times. Sequenced input: blood. V gene TRBV12-3 or TRBV12-4 combines with J gene TRBJ2-5; 11 bases are shared with TRBD2. The receptor's source is a woman aged 65 to 85 with Graves' ophthalmopathy. This chain's CDR3 is CASSPLAGVRETQYF. The CDR3 DNA reads as TGTGCCAGCAGCCCACTAGCGGGAGTACGAGAGACCCAGTACTTC.